The clone carrying this T cell receptor beta chain was picked up many times. Its specificity is not known. Described time point: newly diagnosed GD, antithyroid drugs for less than 3 months. Construction of the TCR library relied on RNA isolated from PBMCs. These data are taken from a study of regulatory T cells in long-lasting Graves disease. As for the study in general: Newly diagnosed Graves' patients had taken antithyroid drugs under 3 months. Broader study findings: Because few samples were included, accuracy may have been lower.

The authors built TCR beta libraries using iRepertoire HTBI primers and Arm-PCR of CDR3 regions. TCRdb re-derived calls from the multiplex PCR reads in MiXCR, one entry per CDR3 protein. Of roughly 410,000 distinct CDR3 sequences in the sample, approximately 16% are singletons; the top ten hold approximately 7.6%. The same data also went into a second study, on T cells in Graves' hyperthyroidism and ophthalmopathy.

The source of this sequence is a woman aged 40 to 49 with Graves disease. The sequences come from peripheral blood mononuclear cells (PBMCs), collected at new diagnosis, from a patient treated with antithyroid drugs.

The CDR3 region has the DNA TGTGCCAGCAGTTTCCGGGACAGACAAGAGACCCAGTACTTC. Translated, it gives CASSFRDRQETQYF. The V call is TRBV12-3 or TRBV12-4, the J call TRBJ2-5; 7 bases align to TRBD1. Germline trimming cut 3 bases from V and 2 bases from J; bases unmatched to any gene: 3. The CDR3 loop spans 14 amino acids.